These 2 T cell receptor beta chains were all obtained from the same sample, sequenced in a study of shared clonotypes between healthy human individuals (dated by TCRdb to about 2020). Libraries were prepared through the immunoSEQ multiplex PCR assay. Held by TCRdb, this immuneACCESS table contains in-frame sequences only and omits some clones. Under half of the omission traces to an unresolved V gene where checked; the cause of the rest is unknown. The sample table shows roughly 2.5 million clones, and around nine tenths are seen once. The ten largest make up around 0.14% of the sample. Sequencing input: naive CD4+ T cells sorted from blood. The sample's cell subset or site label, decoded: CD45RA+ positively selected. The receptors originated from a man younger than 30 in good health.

Here the CDR3 reads CASSSEVREQYF. CDR3 DNA: TGTGCCAGCAGTTCGGAGGTGCGGGAGCAGTACTTC. The V gene is TRBV2, the J gene TRBJ2-7; D might be TRBD2 (5 bases). Trimming removed 5 bases from V and 7 bases from J, with 12 bases in between. CDR3 length: 12 amino acids. Per the germline V gene, CDR1 is SNHLY and CDR2 is FYNNEI.

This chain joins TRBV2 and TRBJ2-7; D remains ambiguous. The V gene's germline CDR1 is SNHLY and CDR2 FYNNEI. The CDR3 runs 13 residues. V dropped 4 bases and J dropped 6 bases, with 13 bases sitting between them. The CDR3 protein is CASSVRSSGEQYF. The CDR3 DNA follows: TGTGCCAGCAGTGTTCGCAGTAGTGGCGAGCAGTACTTC.